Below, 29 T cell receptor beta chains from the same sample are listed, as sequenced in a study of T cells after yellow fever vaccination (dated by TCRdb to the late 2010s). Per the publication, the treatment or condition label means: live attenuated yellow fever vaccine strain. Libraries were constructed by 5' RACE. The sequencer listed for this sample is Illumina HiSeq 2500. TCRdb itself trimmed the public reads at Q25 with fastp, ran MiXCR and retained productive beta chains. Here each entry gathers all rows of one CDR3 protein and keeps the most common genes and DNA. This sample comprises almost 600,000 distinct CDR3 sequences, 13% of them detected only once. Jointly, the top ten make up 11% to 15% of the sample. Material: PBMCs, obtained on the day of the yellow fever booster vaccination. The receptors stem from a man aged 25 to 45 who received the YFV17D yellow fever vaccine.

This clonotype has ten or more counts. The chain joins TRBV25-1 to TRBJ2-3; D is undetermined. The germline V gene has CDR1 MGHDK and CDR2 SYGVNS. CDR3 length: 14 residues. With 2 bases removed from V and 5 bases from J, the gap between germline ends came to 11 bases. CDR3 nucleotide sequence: TGTGCCAGCAGTGAAATGGTTGCCCTAGATACGCAGTATTTT. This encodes CASSEMVALDTQYF.

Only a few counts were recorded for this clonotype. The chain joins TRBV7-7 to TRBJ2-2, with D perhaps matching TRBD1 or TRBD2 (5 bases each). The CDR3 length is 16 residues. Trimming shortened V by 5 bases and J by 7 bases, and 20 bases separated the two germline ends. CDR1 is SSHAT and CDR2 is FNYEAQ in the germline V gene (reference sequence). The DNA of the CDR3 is TGTGCCAGCAGCCTAGGGGTGAGAGGGATCGGCGGGGAGCTGTTTTTT. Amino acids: CASSLGVRGIGGELFF.

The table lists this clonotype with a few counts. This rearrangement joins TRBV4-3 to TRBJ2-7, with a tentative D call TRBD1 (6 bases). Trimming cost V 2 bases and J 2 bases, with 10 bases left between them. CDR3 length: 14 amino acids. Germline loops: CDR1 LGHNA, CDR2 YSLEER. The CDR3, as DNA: TGCGCCAGCAGCCAATTGACAGGCACCTACGAGCAGTACTTC. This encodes CASSQLTGTYEQYF.

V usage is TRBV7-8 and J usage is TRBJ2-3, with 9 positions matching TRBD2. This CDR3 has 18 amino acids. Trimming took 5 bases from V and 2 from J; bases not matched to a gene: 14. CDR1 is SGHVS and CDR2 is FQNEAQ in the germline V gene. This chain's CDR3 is CASSRLALAGASTDTQYF. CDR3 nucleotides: TGTGCCAGCAGCCGCTTGGCACTAGCGGGCGCATCCACAGATACGCAGTATTTT.

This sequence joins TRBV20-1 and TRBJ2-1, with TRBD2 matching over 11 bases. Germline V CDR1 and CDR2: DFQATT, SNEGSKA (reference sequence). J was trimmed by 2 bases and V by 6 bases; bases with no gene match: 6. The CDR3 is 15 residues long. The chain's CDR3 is CSASGLAATYNEQFF. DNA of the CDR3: TGCAGTGCATCGGGACTAGCGGCCACCTACAATGAGCAGTTCTTC.

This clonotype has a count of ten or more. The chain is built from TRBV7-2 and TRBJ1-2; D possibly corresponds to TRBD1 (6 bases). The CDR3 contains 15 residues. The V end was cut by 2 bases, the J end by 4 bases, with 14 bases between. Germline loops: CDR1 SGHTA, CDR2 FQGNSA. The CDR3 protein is CASSLLREGGYGYTF. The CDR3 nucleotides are TGTGCCAGCAGCTTACTCAGGGAAGGGGGCTATGGCTACACCTTC.

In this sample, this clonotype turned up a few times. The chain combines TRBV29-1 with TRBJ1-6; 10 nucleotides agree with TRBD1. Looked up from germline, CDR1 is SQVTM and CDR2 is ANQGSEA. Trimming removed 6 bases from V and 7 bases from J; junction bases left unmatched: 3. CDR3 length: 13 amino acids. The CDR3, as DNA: TGCAGCGTCGGACAGGGGGGGAATTCACCCCTCCACTTT. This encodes CSVGQGGNSPLHF. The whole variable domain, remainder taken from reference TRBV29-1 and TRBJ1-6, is SAVISQKPSRDICQRGTSLTIQCQVDSQVTMMFWYRQQPGQSLTLIATANQGSEATYESGFVIDKFPISRPNLTFSTLTVSNMSPEDSSIYLCSVGQGGNSPLHFGNGTRLTVT.

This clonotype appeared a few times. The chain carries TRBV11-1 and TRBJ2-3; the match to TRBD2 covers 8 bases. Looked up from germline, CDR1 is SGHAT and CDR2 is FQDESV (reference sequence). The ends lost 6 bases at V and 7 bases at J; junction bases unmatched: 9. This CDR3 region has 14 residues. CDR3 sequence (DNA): TGTGCCAGCAGGTCCGCTAGCGGGCGGAATACGCAGTATTTT. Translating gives CASRSASGRNTQYF.

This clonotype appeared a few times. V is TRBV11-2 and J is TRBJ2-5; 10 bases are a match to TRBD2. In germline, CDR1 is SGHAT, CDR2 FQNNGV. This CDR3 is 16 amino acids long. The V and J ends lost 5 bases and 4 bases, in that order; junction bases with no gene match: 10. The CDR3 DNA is TGTGCCAGCAGCCCCCTCATCAGACTAGCGGGAGAGACCCAGTACTTC. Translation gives CASSPLIRLAGETQYF.

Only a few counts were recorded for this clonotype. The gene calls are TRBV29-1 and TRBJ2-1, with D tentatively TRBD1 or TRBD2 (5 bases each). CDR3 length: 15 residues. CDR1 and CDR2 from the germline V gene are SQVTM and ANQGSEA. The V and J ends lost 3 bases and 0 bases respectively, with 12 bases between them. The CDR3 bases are TGCAGCGTTGACGAGGGGCGGAGCTCCTACAATGAGCAGTTCTTC. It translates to CSVDEGRSSYNEQFF.

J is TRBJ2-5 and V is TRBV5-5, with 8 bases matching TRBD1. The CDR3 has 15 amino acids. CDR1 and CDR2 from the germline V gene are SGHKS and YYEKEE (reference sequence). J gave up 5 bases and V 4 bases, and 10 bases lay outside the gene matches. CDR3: CASSPWTGLGETQYF. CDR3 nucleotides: TGTGCCAGCAGCCCATGGACAGGGCTAGGGGAGACCCAGTACTTC.

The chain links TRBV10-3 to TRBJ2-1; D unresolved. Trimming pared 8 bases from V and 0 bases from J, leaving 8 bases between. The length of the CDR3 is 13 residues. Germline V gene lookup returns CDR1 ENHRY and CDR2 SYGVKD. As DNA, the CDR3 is TGTGCCATCCGGAATGGCTCCTACAATGAGCAGTTCTTC. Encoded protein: CAIRNGSYNEQFF.

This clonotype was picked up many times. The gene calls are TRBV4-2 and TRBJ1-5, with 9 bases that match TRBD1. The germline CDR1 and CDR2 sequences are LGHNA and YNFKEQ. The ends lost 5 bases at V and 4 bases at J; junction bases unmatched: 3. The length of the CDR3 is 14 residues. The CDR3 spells CASSIQGANQPQHF. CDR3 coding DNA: TGTGCCAGCAGCATACAGGGGGCTAATCAGCCCCAGCATTTT.

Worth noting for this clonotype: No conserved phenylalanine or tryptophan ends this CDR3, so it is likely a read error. CDR3 amino acids: CASSLNNEQFS. The DNA of the CDR3 is TGCGCCAGCAGCTTAAACAATGAGCAGTTCTCC. V usage is TRBV5-1 and J usage is TRBJ2-1; no clear D gene. This CDR3 spans 11 amino acids. The V end lost 2 bases, the J end lost 5 bases, and 2 bases lay between the germline ends. Germline-derived CDR1 and CDR2 are SGHRS and YFSETQ.

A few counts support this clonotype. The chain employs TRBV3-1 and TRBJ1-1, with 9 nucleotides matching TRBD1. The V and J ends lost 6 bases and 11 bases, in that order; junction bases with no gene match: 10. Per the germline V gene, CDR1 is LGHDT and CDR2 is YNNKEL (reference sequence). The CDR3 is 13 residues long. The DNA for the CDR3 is TGTGCCAGCAGACCCGGGACAGGGTCAACGGCTTTCTTT. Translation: CASRPGTGSTAFF. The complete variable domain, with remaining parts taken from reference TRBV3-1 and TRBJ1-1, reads DTAVSQTPKYLVTQMGNDKSIKCEQNLGHDTMYWYKQDSKKFLKIMFSYNNKELIINETVPNRFSPKSPDKAHLNLHINSLELGDSAVYFCASRPGTGSTAFFGQGTRLTVV.

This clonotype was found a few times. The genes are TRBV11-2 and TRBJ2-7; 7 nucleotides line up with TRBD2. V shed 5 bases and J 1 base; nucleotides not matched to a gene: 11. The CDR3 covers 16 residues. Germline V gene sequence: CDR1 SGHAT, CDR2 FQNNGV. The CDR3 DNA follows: TGTGCCAGCAGCCACCTTTACCAAGCGGGGTCCTACGAGCAGTACTTC. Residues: CASSHLYQAGSYEQYF.

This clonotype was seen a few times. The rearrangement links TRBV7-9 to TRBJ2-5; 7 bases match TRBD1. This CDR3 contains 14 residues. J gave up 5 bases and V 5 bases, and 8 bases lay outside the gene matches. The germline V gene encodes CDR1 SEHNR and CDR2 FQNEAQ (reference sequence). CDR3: CASSPGRQGETQYF. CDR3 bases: TGTGCCAGCAGCCCGGGGAGACAGGGCGAGACCCAGTACTTC. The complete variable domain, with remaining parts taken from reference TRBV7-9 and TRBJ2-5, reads DTGVSQNPRHKITKRGQNVTFRCDPISEHNRLYWYRQTLGQGPEFLTYFQNEAQLEKSRLLSDRFSAERPKGSFSTLEIQRTEQGDSAMYLCASSPGRQGETQYFGPGTRLLVL.

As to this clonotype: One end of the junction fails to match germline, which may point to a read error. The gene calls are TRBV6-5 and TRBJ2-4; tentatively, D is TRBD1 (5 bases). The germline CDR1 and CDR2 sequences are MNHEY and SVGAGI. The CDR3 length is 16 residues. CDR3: CTSSYSLAQGKDIQYF. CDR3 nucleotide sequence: TGTACCAGCAGTTACTCGTTGGCGCAGGGCAAGGACATTCAGTACTTC.

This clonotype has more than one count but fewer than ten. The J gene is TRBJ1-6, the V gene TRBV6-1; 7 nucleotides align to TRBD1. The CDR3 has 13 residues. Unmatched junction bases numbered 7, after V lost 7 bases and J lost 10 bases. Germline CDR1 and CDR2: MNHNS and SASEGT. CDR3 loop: CASKQGIQSPLHF. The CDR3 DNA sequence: TGTGCCAGCAAACAGGGGATACAATCACCCCTCCACTTT.

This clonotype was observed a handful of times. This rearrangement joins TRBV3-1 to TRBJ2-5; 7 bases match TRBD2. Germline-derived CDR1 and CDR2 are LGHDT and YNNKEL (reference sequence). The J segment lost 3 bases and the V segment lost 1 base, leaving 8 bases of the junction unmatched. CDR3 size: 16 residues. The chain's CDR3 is CASSQGSFAGEETQYF. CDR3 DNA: TGTGCCAGCAGCCAAGGGTCTTTTGCGGGAGAAGAGACCCAGTACTTC.

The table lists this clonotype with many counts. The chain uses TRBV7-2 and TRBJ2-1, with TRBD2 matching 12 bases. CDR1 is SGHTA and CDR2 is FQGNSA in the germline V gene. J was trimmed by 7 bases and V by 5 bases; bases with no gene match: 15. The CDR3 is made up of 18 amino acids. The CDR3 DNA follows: TGTGCCAGCAGCCGTGTCGGAGGGCTAGCGGGAGGGGAAAATGAGCAGTTCTTC. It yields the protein CASSRVGGLAGGENEQFF.

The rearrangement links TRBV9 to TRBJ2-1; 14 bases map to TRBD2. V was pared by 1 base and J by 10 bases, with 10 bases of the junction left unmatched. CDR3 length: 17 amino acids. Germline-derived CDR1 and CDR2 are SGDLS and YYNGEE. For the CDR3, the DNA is TGTGCCAGCAGCGTATCACCGGGACTAGCGGGAGAGGGGGAGCAGTTCTTC. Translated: CASSVSPGLAGEGEQFF.

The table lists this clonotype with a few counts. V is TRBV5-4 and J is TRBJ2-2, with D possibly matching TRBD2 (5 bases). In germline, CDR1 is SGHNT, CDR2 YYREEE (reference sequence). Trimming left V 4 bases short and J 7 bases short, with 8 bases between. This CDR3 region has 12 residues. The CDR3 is CASSASGGELFF. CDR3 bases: TGTGCCAGCAGCGCAAGCGGCGGGGAGCTGTTTTTT.

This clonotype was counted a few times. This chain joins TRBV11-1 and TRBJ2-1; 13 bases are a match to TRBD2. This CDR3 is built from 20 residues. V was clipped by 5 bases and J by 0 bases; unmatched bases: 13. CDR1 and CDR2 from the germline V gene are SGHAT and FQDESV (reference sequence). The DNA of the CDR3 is TGTGCCAGCAGCCAGTTCCGGACTAGCGGGAGCCCGAGCTCCTACAATGAGCAGTTCTTC. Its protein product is CASSQFRTSGSPSSYNEQFF.

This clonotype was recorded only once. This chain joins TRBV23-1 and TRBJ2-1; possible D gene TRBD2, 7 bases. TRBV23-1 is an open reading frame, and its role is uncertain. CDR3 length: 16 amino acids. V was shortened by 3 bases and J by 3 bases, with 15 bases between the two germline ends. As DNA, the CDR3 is TGCGCCAGCAGTCACGGGGGCGGGAGACGCTACAATGAGCAGTTCTTC. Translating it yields CASSHGGGRRYNEQFF.

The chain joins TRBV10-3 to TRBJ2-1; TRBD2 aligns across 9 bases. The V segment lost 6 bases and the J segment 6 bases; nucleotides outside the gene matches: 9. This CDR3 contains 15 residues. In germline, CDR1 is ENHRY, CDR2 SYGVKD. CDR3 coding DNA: TGTGCCATCAGCCCGGGACTAGCTGTTTCCAATGAGCAGTTCTTC. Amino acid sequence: CAISPGLAVSNEQFF.

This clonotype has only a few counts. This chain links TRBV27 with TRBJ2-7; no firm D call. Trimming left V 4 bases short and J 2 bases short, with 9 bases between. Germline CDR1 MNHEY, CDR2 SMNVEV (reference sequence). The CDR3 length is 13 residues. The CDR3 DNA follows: TGTGCCAGCAGTTCCGAGATAGCCTACGAGCAGTACTTC. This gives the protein CASSSEIAYEQYF.

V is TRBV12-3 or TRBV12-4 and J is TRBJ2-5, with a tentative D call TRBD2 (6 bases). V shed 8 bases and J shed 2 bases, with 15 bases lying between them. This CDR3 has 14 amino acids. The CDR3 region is CASALGGGQETQYF. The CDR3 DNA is TGTGCCAGCGCCCTGGGAGGCGGGCAAGAGACCCAGTACTTC.

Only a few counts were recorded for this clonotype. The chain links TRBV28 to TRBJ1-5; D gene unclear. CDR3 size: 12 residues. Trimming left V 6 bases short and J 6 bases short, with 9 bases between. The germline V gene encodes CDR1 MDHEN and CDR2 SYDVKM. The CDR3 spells CASSHPGQPQHF. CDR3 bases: TGTGCCAGCAGCCACCCGGGTCAGCCCCAGCATTTT.